This TCR beta chain was recovered during a study of T-cell memory formation after mild COVID-19. As for this clonotype: Its specificity is unknown.

Study-level results: CD8+ contracting clones occupied EMRA, while CD4+ ones occupied mainly CM and EM. Later expanders leaned CD4+, whereas clones that contracted between day 15 and 85 were balanced CD4/CD8.

TCRdb re-analysed the 5' RACE reads in MiXCR, keeping a single row per CDR3 protein. The profile shows 300,000 to 350,000 distinct CDR3 sequences, over 10% of them singletons. The germline V gene has CDR1 DFQATT and CDR2 SNEGSKA (reference sequence). This CDR3 comprises 13 residues. V lost 5 bases and J lost 4; bases outside the gene matches: 5. The sequencing sample was made of PBMCs or a T cell subset sorted from them (not recorded which). The clonotype was recovered from a man aged 18-30 years who had mild COVID-19 (a few samples of this study predate the infection). Cell type and time point are not known. The chain combines TRBV20-1 with TRBJ2-3; 8 nucleotides agree with TRBD1. The CDR3 DNA follows: TGCAGTGCTCCCCGGACAGGGTCAGATACGCAGTATTTT. Translated: CSAPRTGSDTQYF.